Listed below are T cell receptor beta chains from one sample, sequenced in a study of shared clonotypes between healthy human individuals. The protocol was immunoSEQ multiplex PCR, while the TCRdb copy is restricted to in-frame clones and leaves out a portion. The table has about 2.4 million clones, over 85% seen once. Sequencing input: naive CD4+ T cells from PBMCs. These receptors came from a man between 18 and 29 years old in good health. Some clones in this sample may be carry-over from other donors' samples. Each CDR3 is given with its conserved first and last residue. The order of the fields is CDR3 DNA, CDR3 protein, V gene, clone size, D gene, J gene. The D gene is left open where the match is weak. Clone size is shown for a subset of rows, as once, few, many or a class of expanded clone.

DNA: TGTGCCAGCAGTGGCGGACAGGTCACTGGCGAGCAGTACTTC
CDR3: CASSGGQVTGEQYF
V: TRBV6-6
size: .
D: TRBD1
J: TRBJ2-7

DNA: TGTGCCTGCTGCCGTACAGGGGGCGGGGGAGAGCAGTTCTTC
CDR3: CACCRTGGGGEQFF
V: TRBV6-5
size: once
D: TRBD1
J: TRBJ2-1

DNA: TGTGCCAGCAGCTTAGAGCCGGGCCTCTCCTACGAGCAGTACTTC
CDR3: CASSLEPGLSYEQYF
V: TRBV7-2
size: .
D: .
J: TRBJ2-7

DNA: TGTGCCTGGGGAGGGACTAGCGACGAGCAGTACTTC
CDR3: CAWGGTSDEQYF
V: TRBV30
size: .
D: TRBD2
J: TRBJ2-7

DNA: TGTGCCAGCAGGGGACTGAACACTGAAGCTTTCTTT
CDR3: CASRGLNTEAFF
V: TRBV27
size: once
D: .
J: TRBJ1-1

DNA: TGTGCCAGCAGCCCCCTGTCGACTGCAGATACGCAGTATTTT
CDR3: CASSPLSTADTQYF
V: TRBV7-3
size: .
D: .
J: TRBJ2-3

DNA: TGTGCCAGCAGTTACGGGGGGACCGTTCAGCCCCAGCATTTT
CDR3: CASSYGGTVQPQHF
V: TRBV6-6
size: .
D: .
J: TRBJ1-5

DNA: TGTGCCAGCCTTACTCAGGGGTTGAACACCGGGGAGCTGTTTTTT
CDR3: CASLTQGLNTGELFF
V: TRBV5-4
size: .
D: .
J: TRBJ2-2

DNA: TGTGCCAGCAGCTTAGTGCGAGGCCGAGAGACCCAGTACTTC
CDR3: CASSLVRGRETQYF
V: TRBV7-2
size: .
D: .
J: TRBJ2-5

DNA: TGTGCCAGCAGCTTATATCTAGGCGCAGATACGCAGTATTTT
CDR3: CASSLYLGADTQYF
V: TRBV7-3
size: .
D: .
J: TRBJ2-3